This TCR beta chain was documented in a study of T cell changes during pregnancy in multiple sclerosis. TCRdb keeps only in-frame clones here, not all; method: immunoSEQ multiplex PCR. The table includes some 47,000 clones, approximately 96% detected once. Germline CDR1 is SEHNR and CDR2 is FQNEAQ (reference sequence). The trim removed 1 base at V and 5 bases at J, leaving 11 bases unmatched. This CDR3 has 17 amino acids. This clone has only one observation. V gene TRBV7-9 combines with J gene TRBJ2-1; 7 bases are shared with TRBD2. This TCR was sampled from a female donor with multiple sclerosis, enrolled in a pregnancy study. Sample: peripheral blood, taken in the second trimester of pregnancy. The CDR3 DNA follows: TGTGCCAGCAGCTTAGGGGGGGGACTCGGACGAGACAATGAGCAGTTCTTC. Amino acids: CASSLGGGLGRDNEQFF.